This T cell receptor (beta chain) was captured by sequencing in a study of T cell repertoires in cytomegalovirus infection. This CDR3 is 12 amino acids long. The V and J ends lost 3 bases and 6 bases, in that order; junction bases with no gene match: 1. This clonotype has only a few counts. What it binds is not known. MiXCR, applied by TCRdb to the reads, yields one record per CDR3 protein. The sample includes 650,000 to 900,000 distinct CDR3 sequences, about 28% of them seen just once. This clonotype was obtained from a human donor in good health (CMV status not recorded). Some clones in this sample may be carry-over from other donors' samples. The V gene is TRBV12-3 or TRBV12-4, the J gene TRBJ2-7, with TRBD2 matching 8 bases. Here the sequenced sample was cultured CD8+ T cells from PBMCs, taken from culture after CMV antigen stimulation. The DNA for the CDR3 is TGTGCCAGCAGTTTCGGGGGGGTCGAGCAGTACGTC. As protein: CASSFGGVEQYV.